What follows is one TCR beta chain and its context. The sample comes from a study of blood T cell repertoires in COVID-19. Generated by immunoSEQ multiplex PCR, the TCRdb table keeps only in-frame clones and is missing some. The table records around 180,000 clones, roughly 89% of them present only once. Germline loops: CDR1 LGHDT, CDR2 YNNKEL (reference sequence). The CDR3 runs 16 residues. V trimming: 4 bases; J trimming: 0 bases; junction bases outside the gene matches: 6. The chain recombines TRBV3-1 (or the pseudogene TRBV3-2) with TRBJ1-3, with 7 bases fitting TRBD1. The sequenced material came from PBMCs or T cells enriched from blood (not recorded which). The source is a woman aged 40 to 50 with acute COVID-19. CDR3 DNA: TGTGCCAGCAGCCGTGGACAGGAAAACTCTGGAAACACCATATATTTT. This codes for CASSRGQENSGNTIYF.